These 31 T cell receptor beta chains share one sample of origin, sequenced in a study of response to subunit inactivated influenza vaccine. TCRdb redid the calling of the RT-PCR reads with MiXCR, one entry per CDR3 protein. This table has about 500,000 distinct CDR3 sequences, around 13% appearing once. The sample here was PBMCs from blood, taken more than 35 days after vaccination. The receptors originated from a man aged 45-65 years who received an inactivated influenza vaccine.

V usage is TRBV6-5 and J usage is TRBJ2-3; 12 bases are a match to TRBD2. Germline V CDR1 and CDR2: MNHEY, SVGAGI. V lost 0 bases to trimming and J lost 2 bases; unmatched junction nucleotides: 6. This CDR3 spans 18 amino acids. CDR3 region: CASSYSRLAGGSTDTQYF. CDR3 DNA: TGTGCCAGCAGTTACTCGCGGCTAGCGGGGGGGTCCACAGATACGCAGTATTTT.

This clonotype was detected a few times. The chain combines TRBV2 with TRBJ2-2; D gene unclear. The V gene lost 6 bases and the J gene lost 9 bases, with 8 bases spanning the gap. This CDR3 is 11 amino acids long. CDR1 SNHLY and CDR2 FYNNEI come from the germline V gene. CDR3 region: CASSPRRELFF. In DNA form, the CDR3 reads TGTGCCAGCAGCCCTCGGAGGGAGCTGTTTTTT.

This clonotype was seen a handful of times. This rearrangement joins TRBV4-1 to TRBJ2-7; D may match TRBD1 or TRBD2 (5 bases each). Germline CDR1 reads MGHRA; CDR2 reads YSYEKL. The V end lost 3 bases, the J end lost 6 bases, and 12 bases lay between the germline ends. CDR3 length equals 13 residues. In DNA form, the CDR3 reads TGCGCCAGCAGCCAGACGGGGCTGGGCGAGCAGTACTTC. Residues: CASSQTGLGEQYF.

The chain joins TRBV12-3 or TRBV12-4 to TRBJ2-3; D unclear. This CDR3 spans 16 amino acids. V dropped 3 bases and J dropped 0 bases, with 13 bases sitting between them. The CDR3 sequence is CASSLGGPPSTDTQYF. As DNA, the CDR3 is TGTGCCAGCAGTTTGGGCGGACCCCCGAGCACAGATACGCAGTATTTT.

The CDR3 region is CASSQAGTGNEKLFF. The CDR3 DNA reads as TGTGCCAGCAGCCAGGCCGGGACAGGGAATGAAAAACTGTTTTTT. The chain uses TRBV4-2 and TRBJ1-4; 9 bases fit TRBD1. The trim removed 3 bases at V and 5 bases at J, leaving 4 bases unmatched. The CDR3 spans 15 residues. Germline V gives CDR1 LGHNA, CDR2 YNFKEQ.

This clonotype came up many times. CDR3 nucleotide sequence: TGCGCCAGCAGCTTGGCAGGGAGGGGTTCACCCCTCCACTTT. It is translated as CASSLAGRGSPLHF. V is TRBV5-1 and J is TRBJ1-6, with D tentatively TRBD1 (5 bases). Trimming took off 0 bases at V and 9 bases at J, with 10 bases between the two ends. CDR3 length equals 14 residues. CDR1 is SGHRS, CDR2 YFSETQ, per germline.

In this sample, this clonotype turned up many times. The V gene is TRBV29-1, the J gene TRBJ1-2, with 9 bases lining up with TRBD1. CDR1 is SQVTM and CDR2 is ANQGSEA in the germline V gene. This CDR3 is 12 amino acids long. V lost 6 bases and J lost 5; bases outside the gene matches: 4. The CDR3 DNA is TGCAGCGTGGGACAGGGAGGGTATGGCTACACCTTC. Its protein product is CSVGQGGYGYTF.

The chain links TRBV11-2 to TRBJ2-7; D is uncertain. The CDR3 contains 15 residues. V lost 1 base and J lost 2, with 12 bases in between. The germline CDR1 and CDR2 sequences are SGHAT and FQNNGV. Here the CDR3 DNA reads TGTGCCAGCAGCTTAGTAGCAAGAGGCCCCTACGAGCAGTACTTC. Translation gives CASSLVARGPYEQYF. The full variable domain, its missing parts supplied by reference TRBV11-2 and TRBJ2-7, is EAGVAQSPRYKIIEKRQSVAFWCNPISGHATLYWYQQILGQGPKLLIQFQNNGVVDDSQLPKDRFSAERLKGVDSTLKIQPAKLEDSAVYLCASSLVARGPYEQYFGPGTRLTVT.

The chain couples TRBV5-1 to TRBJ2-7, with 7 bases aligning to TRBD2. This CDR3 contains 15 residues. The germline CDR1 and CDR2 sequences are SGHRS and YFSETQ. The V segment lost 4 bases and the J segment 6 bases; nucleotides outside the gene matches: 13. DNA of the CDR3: TGCGCCAGCAGCCTACTTGGACTAGTTCCCACCGAGCAGTACTTC. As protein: CASSLLGLVPTEQYF.

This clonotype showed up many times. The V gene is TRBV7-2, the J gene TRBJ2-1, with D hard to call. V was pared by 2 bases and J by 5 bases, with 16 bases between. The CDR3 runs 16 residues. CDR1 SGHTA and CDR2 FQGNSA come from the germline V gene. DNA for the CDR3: TGTGCCAGCAGCTTACAGGTAGGCCGGTGGAACAATGAGCAGTTCTTC. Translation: CASSLQVGRWNNEQFF.

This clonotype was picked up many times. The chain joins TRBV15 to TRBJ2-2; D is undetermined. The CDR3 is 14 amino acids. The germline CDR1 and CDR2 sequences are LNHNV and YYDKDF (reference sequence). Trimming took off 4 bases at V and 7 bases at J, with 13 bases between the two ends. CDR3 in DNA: TGTGCCACCAGCACTGAGCCCGCGATCGGGGAGCTGTTTTTT. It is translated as CATSTEPAIGELFF.

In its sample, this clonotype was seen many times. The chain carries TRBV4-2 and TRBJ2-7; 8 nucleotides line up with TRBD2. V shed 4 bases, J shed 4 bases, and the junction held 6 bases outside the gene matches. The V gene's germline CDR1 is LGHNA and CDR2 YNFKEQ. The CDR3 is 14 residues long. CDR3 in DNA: TGTGCCAGCAGCCGCGAGCGGGGGTTATACGAGCAGTACTTC. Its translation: CASSRERGLYEQYF.

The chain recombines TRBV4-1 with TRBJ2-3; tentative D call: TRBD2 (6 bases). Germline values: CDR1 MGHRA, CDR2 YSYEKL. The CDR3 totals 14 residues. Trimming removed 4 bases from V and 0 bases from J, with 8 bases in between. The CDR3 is CASSPRDSTDTQYF. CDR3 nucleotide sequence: TGCGCCAGCAGCCCGCGGGACAGCACAGATACGCAGTATTTT.

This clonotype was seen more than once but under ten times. The CDR3: CSARTSGRAPLYF. The CDR3 coding sequence is TGCAGTGCGCGGACTAGCGGGAGGGCCCCACTGTATTTT. This sequence joins TRBV20-1 and TRBJ2-3, with 15 nucleotides matching TRBD2. CDR1 and CDR2 from the germline V gene are DFQATT and SNEGSKA (reference sequence). The CDR3 sequence is 13 residues long. Trimming took 6 bases from V and 14 from J; bases not matched to a gene: 9.

DNA for the CDR3: TGTGCCAGCACCTCACTGTCCGGTGCTGGGGCCAACGTCCTGACTTTC. Translated: CASTSLSGAGANVLTF. V usage is TRBV12-3 or TRBV12-4 and J usage is TRBJ2-6; the D is unclear. The CDR3 is made up of 16 amino acids. The V end lost 7 bases, the J end lost 2 bases, and 15 bases lay between the germline ends.

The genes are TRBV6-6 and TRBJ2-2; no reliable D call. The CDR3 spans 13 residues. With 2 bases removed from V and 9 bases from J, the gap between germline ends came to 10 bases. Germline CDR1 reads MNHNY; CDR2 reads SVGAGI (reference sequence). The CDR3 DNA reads TGTGCCAGCAGTTACGTAGGCCCCCGGGAGCTGTTTTTT. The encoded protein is CASSYVGPRELFF.

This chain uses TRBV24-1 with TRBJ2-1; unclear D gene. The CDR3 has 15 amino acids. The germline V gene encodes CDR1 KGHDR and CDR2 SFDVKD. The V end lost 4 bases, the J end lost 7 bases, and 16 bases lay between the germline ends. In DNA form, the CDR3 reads TGTGCCACCAGTGACTACAACTACCGCCAGAATGAGCAGTTCTTC. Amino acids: CATSDYNYRQNEQFF.

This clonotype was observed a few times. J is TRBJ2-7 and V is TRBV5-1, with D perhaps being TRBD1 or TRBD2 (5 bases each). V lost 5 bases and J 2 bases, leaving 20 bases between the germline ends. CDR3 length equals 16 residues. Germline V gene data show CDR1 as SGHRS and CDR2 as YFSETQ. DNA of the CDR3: TGCGCCAGCAGTTGGGACCGGTCGGGACGAACCTACGAGCAGTACTTC. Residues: CASSWDRSGRTYEQYF.

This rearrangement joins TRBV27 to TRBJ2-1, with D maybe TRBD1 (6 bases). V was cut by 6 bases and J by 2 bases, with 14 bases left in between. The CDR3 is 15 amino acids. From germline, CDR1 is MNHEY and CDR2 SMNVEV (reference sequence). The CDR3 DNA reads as TGTGCCAGCAGCAAGTCAGGGGCCACCTACAATGAGCAGTTCTTC. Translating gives CASSKSGATYNEQFF.

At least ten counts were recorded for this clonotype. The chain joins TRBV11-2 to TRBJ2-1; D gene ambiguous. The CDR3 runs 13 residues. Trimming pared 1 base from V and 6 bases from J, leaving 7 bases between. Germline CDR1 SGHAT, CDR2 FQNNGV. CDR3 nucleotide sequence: TGTGCCAGCAGCTTAGTTCTTTTCAATGAGCAGTTCTTC. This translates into CASSLVLFNEQFF. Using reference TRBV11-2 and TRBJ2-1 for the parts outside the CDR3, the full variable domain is EAGVAQSPRYKIIEKRQSVAFWCNPISGHATLYWYQQILGQGPKLLIQFQNNGVVDDSQLPKDRFSAERLKGVDSTLKIQPAKLEDSAVYLCASSLVLFNEQFFGPGTRLTVL.

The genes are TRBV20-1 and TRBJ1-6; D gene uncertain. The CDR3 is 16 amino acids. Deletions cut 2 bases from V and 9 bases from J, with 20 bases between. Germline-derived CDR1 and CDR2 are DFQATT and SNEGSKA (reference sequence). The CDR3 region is CSARIPLTGSSSPLHF. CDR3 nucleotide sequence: TGCAGTGCTAGAATTCCCTTAACGGGCAGCAGTTCACCCCTCCACTTT.

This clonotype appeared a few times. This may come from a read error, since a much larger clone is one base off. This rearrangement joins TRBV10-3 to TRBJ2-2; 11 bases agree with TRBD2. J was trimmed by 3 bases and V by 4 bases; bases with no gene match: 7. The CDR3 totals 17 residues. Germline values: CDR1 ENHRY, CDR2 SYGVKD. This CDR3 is CAISASVGLADTGELFF. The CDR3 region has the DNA TGTGCCATCAGTGCCTCGGTGGGACTAGCGGACACCGGGGAGCTGTTTTTT.

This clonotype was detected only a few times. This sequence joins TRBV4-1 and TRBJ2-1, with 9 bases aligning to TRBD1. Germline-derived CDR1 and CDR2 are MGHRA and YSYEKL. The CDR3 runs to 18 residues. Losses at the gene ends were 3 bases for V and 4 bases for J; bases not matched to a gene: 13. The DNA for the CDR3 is TGCGCCAGCAGCCAGCCCCCCCCGGGACAGGGAACTTACAATGAGCAGTTCTTC. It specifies CASSQPPPGQGTYNEQFF.

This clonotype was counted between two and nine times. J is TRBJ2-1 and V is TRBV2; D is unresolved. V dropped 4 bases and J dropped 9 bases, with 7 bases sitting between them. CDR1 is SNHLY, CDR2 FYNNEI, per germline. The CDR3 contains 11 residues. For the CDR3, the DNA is TGTGCCAGCAGTGTCTGGGGTGAGCAGTTCTTC. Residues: CASSVWGEQFF.

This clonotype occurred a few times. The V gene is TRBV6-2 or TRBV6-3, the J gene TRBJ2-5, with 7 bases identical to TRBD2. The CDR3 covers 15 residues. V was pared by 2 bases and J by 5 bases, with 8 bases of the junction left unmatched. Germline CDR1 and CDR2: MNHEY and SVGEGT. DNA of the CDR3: TGTGCCAGCAGTTACATCGAGCGGGGTGGGGAGACCCAGTACTTC. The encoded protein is CASSYIERGGETQYF.

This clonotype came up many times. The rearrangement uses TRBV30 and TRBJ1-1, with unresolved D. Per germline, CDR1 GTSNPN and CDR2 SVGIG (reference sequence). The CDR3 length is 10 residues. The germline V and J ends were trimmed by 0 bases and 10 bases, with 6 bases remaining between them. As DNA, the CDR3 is TGTGCCTGGAGTGTACACCGAGCTTTCTTT. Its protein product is CAWSVHRAFF. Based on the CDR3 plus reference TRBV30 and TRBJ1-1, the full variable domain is SQTIHQWPATLVQPVGSPLSLECTVEGTSNPNLYWYRQAAGRGLQLLFYSVGIGQISSEVPQNLSASRPQDRQFILSSKKLLLSDSGFYLCAWSVHRAFFGQGTRLTVV.

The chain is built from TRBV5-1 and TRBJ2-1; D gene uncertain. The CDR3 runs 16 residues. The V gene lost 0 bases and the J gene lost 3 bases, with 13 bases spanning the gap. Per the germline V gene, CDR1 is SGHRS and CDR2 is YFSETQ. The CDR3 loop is CASSLVVDSFYNEQFF. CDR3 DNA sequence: TGCGCCAGCAGCTTGGTCGTAGATTCCTTCTACAATGAGCAGTTCTTC.

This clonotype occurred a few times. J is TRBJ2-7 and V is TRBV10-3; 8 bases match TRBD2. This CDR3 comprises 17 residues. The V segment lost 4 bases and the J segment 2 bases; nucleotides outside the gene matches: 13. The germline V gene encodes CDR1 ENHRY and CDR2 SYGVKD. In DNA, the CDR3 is TGTGCCATCAGTGCGACAAGGAAGGGACTAGTGGCCTACGAGCAGTACTTC. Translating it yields CAISATRKGLVAYEQYF.

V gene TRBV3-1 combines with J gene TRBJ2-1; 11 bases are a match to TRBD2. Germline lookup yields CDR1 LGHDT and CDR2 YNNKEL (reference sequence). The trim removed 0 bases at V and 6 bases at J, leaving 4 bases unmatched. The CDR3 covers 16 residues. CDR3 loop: CASSQERLAGGNEQFF. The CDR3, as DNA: TGTGCCAGCAGCCAAGAGAGGCTAGCGGGAGGCAATGAGCAGTTCTTC.

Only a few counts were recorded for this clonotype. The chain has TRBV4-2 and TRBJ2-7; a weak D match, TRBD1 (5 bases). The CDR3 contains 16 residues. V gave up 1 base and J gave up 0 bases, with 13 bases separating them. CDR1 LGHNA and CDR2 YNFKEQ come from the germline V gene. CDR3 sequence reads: CASSQVGAASSYEQYF. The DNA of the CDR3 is TGTGCCAGCAGCCAAGTAGGGGCAGCGAGCTCCTACGAGCAGTACTTC.

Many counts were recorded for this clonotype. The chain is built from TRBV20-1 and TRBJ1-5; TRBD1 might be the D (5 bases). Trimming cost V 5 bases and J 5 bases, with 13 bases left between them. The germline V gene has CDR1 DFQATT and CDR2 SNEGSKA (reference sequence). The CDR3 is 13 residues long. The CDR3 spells CSAQTGEYQPQHF. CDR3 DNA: TGCAGTGCTCAAACAGGCGAATATCAGCCCCAGCATTTT.